The rows below give T cell receptor beta chains drawn from one sample of a study of cytomegalovirus exposure and HLA in healthy donors. Only in-frame clones appear in the TCRdb table, and some are missing; sequencing was by immunoSEQ multiplex PCR. The repertoire holds 190,000 or so clones, with 65% to 85% as singletons. Sequencing input: PBMCs. The origin of the receptors is a woman in her late teens or twenties in good health and CMV-seropositive. The CDR3 runs from the conserved cysteine through the conserved F or W. A D gene is named only where the DNA matches it firmly. For some rows the clone size is stated as once, few or many, or as a class when expanded; others skip it.

D,size,V,J,DNA,CDR3
TRBD1,NA,TRBV10-3,TRBJ2-7,TGTGCCATCTCCCCGTCGGACAGGGGGCTCTACGAGCAGTACTTC,CAISPSDRGLYEQYF
TRBD1,NA,TRBV10-3,TRBJ2-7,TGTGCCTCCGGGCTACCGGGACAGGGGGCATACGAGCAGTACTTC,CASGLPGQGAYEQYF
NA,few,TRBV9,TRBJ1-2,TGTGCCAGCAGCGCGACCGCGGGGGGGCCTGATGGCTACACCTTC,CASSATAGGPDGYTF
NA,NA,TRBV2,TRBJ1-1,TGTGCCAGCAGTGAAGCGACGGGGTCTCACACTGAAGCTTTCTTT,CASSEATGSHTEAFF
NA,NA,TRBV18,TRBJ1-2,TGTGCCAGCTCACCCGGCGGGGGCCACACTGGCTACACCTTC,CASSPGGGHTGYTF
NA,NA,TRBV18,TRBJ1-2,TGTGCCAGCTCACCCATCTCGTCGGAGGCTAACTATGGCTACACCTTC,CASSPISSEANYGYTF
TRBD1,NA,TRBV11-2,TRBJ2-7,TGTGCCAGCAGCCCCCCAGGGGGTCCCTACGAGCAGTACTTC,CASSPPGGPYEQYF
NA,NA,TRBV10-3,TRBJ2-1,TGTGCCATCAGCAATCCAGGAAATGAGCAGTTCTTC,CAISNPGNEQFF
NA,NA,TRBV6-5,TRBJ2-7,TGTGCCAGCAGCTTCCTTGGGCTGTACGAGCAGTACTTC,CASSFLGLYEQYF
NA,few,TRBV14,TRBJ1-3,TGTGCCAGCAGCCCCCGGCTGGGGGCCGGCGGAAACACCATATATTTT,CASSPRLGAGGNTIYF
TRBD1,NA,TRBV7-9,TRBJ1-1,TGTGCCAGCAGCCTCGGACAGGGGACTGAAGCTTTCTTT,CASSLGQGTEAFF
NA,NA,TRBV10-3,TRBJ1-2,TGTGCCACGGGGGTGGGGGCTAACTATGGCTACACCTTC,CATGVGANYGYTF
TRBD1,NA,TRBV27,TRBJ1-2,TGTGCCAGCAGTTTCCTGGACAGGGCGGATTATGGCTACACCTTC,CASSFLDRADYGYTF
TRBD1,NA,TRBV4-2,TRBJ2-5,TGTGCCAGCAGCCCTTCGACAGGGTTGTGGCAAGAGACCCAGTACTTC,CASSPSTGLWQETQYF
NA,once,TRBV19,TRBJ1-5,TGTGCCAGTAGTATACCGGGGGGCCAGCCCCAGCATTTT,CASSIPGGQPQHF
TRBD1,NA,TRBV27,TRBJ1-5,TGTGCCAGCAGCCAACAGGGGCCTAGCAATCAGCCCCAGCATTTT,CASSQQGPSNQPQHF
NA,NA,TRBV7-9,TRBJ2-5,TGTGCCAGCAGTCCCGCAGGAGAGACCCAGTACTTC,CASSPAGETQYF
TRBD1,NA,TRBV19,TRBJ1-2,TGTGCCAGTAGCCCGGGACAGGTTAGCTATGGCTACACCTTC,CASSPGQVSYGYTF
TRBD2,NA,TRBV6-5,TRBJ2-1,TGTGCCAGCAGAAAACGGACTAGAAACTACAATGAGCAGTTCTTC,CASRKRTRNYNEQFF
NA,NA,TRBV4-3,TRBJ2-7,TGCGCCAGCAGCCAAGATAATCGCGTGTTCTACGAGCAGTACTTC,CASSQDNRVFYEQYF
TRBD1,NA,TRBV5-4,TRBJ2-3,TGTGCCAGCAGCCCGGGACAGATAACAGATACGCAGTATTTT,CASSPGQITDTQYF
NA,few,TRBV2,TRBJ1-3,TGTGCCAGCAGTGGCAGCTCTGGAAACACCATATATTTT,CASSGSSGNTIYF
NA,NA,TRBV27,TRBJ1-5,TGTGCCAGCAGTTTCACAGGGAATCAGCCCCAGCATTTT,CASSFTGNQPQHF
NA,NA,TRBV10-3,TRBJ1-5,TGTGCCATCAGTGAGTCCCAGTTCAATCAGCCCCAGCATTTT,CAISESQFNQPQHF
TRBD2,NA,TRBV19,TRBJ2-5,TGTGCCAGTAGTATTGGACTAGCGGGGGGGCTTGTGGAGACCCAGTACTTC,CASSIGLAGGLVETQYF
NA,NA,TRBV5-6,TRBJ1-6,TGTGCCAGCAGCTTGGTATCACAGGTGGATTCACCCCTCCACTTT,CASSLVSQVDSPLHF
TRBD1,once,TRBV27,TRBJ2-3,TGTGCCAGCAGTTTTGGGGCAGGGACAGGGGGCCCAGATACGCAGTATTTT,CASSFGAGTGGPDTQYF